This is a list of T cell receptor beta chains from one sample in a study of T cells in Graves' hyperthyroidism and ophthalmopathy. A single record per CDR3 protein comes from TCRdb applying MiXCR to the multiplex PCR reads. This table holds a few hundred thousand distinct CDR3 sequences, about 43% found once. Sequencing input: peripheral blood or thyroid tissue (not recorded which). All receptors derive from a woman aged 18 to 35 with Graves' hyperthyroidism. CDR3s include the opening cysteine and the closing phenylalanine or tryptophan. D genes are given only for firm matches. Some rows have no size entry. The others give once, few or many, or a class for an expanded clone.

size	J	length	V	D	DNA	CDR3
few	TRBJ2-2	16	TRBV5-1	.	TGCGCCAGCAGCTTCGGGACTCGCCGAAACACCGGGGAGCTGTTTTTT	CASSFGTRRNTGELFF
.	TRBJ1-4	14	TRBV7-2	.	TGTGCCAGCAGCCCGGGGACAAGGAATGAAAAACTGTTTTTT	CASSPGTRNEKLFF
.	TRBJ1-2	14	TRBV10-3	TRBD1	TGTGCCATCAGTGAGCCGAGGGACAGACATGGCTACACCTTC	CAISEPRDRHGYTF
few	TRBJ2-2	12	TRBV7-8	.	TGTGCCAGCAGCACCCATTCCGGGGAGCTGTTTTTT	CASSTHSGELFF
many	TRBJ2-7	15	TRBV29-1	.	TGCAGCGCAACGGGCGGTGGCCCCTTCTTCTACGAGCAGTACTTC	CSATGGGPFFYEQYF
many	TRBJ1-1	12	TRBV10-2	.	TGCGCCAGCACTGACAGGAGGACTGAAGCTTTCTTT	CASTDRRTEAFF
many	TRBJ2-5	15	TRBV7-2	.	TGTGCCAGCAGCCAGAGCTTCTCGAGGGCGGAGACCCAGTACTTC	CASSQSFSRAETQYF
few	TRBJ2-7	18	TRBV7-9	.	TGTGCCAGCAGCAATCACCAGATTGGGGGAGAGGCGAACTACGAGCAGTACTTC	CASSNHQIGGEANYEQYF
.	TRBJ2-7	14	TRBV29-1	.	TGCAGCGTTGAACGGGGTTCGACGGGACACGAGCAGTACTTC	CSVERGSTGHEQYF
few	TRBJ2-5	13	TRBV10-3	.	TGTGCCAGCTCGCAGGCCGGGCCAGAGACCCAGTACTTC	CASSQAGPETQYF
many	TRBJ1-5	13	TRBV7-2	.	TGTGCCAGCAGTTTTGATGGGAATCAGCCCCAGCATTTT	CASSFDGNQPQHF
many	TRBJ1-6	15	TRBV7-2	TRBD1	TGTGCCAGCAGCGGGAGGGACAGTCAGCGGTCACCCCTCCACTTT	CASSGRDSQRSPLHF
few	TRBJ2-7	13	TRBV20-1	.	TGCAGTGCGTCCGGGACCCATGGCTACGAGCAGTACTTC	CSASGTHGYEQYF
.	TRBJ2-2	17	TRBV5-1	TRBD2	TGCGCCAGCACACTAGCGGGAGGGCCGGGAAACACCGGGGAGCTGTTTTTT	CASTLAGGPGNTGELFF
few	TRBJ2-5	16	TRBV24-1	TRBD2	TGTGCCACCAGTGATTTGACTAGCGGGAGCGGAGAGACCCAGTACTTC	CATSDLTSGSGETQYF
.	TRBJ2-7	15	TRBV2	TRBD1	TGTGCCAGCAGCCTAGACAGGGGGGAGACCTACGAGCAGTACTTC	CASSLDRGETYEQYF
.	TRBJ2-5	15	TRBV10-3	TRBD2	TGTGCCAGCAGAGTGGGACTAGCGGGAGGAGAGACCCAGTACTTC	CASRVGLAGGETQYF
.	TRBJ1-1	11	TRBV25-1	.	TGTGCCTGGACCTGGGGCACTGAAGCTTTCTTT	CAWTWGTEAFF